This T cell receptor (beta chain) was profiled in a study of memory CD4+ T cells and cytomegalovirus serostatus. The germline V gene encodes CDR1 SGHRS and CDR2 YFSETQ. The CDR3 runs 17 residues. V gave up 0 bases and J gave up 1 base, with 13 bases separating them. The sort gate was single viable CD3+CD4+CD8-CD45RO+ cells for memory CD4+ T cells. Per the original methods: After removing out-of-frame reads, around 2.2 million distinct TCRbeta sequences remained. Here immunoSEQ multiplex PCR was the method, and the copy in TCRdb shows in-frame clones only, minus some. Clone size and the V and J calls come from that table; the DNA yielded D and trimming. The table includes 50,000 to 60,000 clones, about 80% detected once.

The V call is TRBV5-1, the J call TRBJ2-2; D is tentatively TRBD1 or TRBD2 (5 bases each). The material sequenced was memory CD4+ T cells from blood. This clonotype was sampled from an adult in good health and CMV-seropositive. CDR3 sequence reads: CASSLAGGQGNTGELFF. CDR3 nucleotides: TGCGCCAGCAGCTTGGCGGGCGGGCAGGGGAACACCGGGGAGCTGTTTTTT.